This T cell receptor beta chain appears in the sequencing data of a study of blood T cell repertoires in COVID-19 (dated by TCRdb to about 2020). Regarding the complete study: Samples covering the acute and convalescent phases of COVID-19 were provided by collaborators in the United States, Italy and Spain. The material from the prospective study consisted of cDNA or gDNA derived from T cells, B-cell-depleted T cells, or PBMCs. The dataset comprised deeply sampled blood TCRbeta repertoires from subjects exposed to, actively infected with, or recovered from COVID-19. The repertoires were released in a freely available public database intended as a resource for research on the immune response to SARS-CoV-2. The samples were drawn from two sources: the first 160 participants of the ongoing ImmuneRACE study, and 1,200 or so subjects contributed by 6 global collaborators. The sample metadata nearly always contained a de-identified subject ID, COVID-19 status, age in years and sex. Where available, HLA class I and class II types were obtained from metadata supplied by the sample provider rather than from assay-based typing. The study at large found these results: The quantity of clinical and demographic metadata differed by source and by participant and was supplied without curation.

The germline V gene gives CDR1 as SGDLS and CDR2 as YYNGEE. The V and J ends are trimmed by 0 bases and 4 bases, leaving 13 bases between them. Including the terminal cysteine and phenylalanine, the CDR3 comprises 15 residues. The only DNA kept is the CDR3, 45 bases in frame from the first base. TCRbeta CDR3 regions were amplified from genomic DNA by means of the immunoSEQ Assay, a bias-controlled multiplex PCR. As for the authors' bioinformatics: Within the assay, amplification of reference gene primers was used to estimate how many nucleated cells each sample contained. To quantify the absolute abundance of each unique TCRbeta CDR3 rearrangement, sequence reads were collapsed and filtered. For each sample, productive Simpson clonality was calculated as the square root of Simpson's diversity index over productive rearrangements. TCRdb re-hosts the immuneACCESS table, in-frame sequences only. Its copies lack some clones; in the studies checked, an unresolved V gene accounts for under half of them, and the cause for the rest is not known. The V and J calls and clone size were taken over from that table, and D and trimming were inferred from the DNA. The sample profile shows about 250,000 clones; 70% to 90% of them were found once. Of the sample, around 3% is held by the ten largest clones.

Each collaborating institution followed its own protocols to collect whole blood in K2EDTA tubes. Collaborator samples were shipped for TCRbeta analysis as frozen whole blood, isolated PBMCs, or DNA extracted from either sample type. About this clone: Its binding antigen is unknown. Base-call qualities are not available, and no considerably larger clone is one nucleotide away.

This sequence was found in a woman younger than 45 with active or convalescent COVID-19. The specimen sequenced was peripheral blood. The sequence joins TRBV9 to TRBJ1-2; the D gene is perhaps TRBD1, from 6 matching bases. The DNA sequence follows: TGTGCCAGCAGCGTAGGTTTAGGGGGGGCCTATGGCTACACCTTC. Translated, this gives CASSVGLGGAYGYTF.